What follows is one T cell receptor (beta chain) and its context. Its antigen is not known. In the PCR, 60 Vbeta and 13 Jbeta primers were used. Method: immunoSEQ multiplex PCR; TCRdb's copy keeps in-frame clones and lacks some. Found here are around 140,000 clones, around 82% of them singletons; the top ten hold 2.5% to 3%. Germline lookup yields CDR1 SGHVS and CDR2 FQNEAQ. The CDR3 is 14 residues long. V shed 3 bases and J 3 bases; nucleotides not matched to a gene: 1. The data derive from a study of cytomegalovirus exposure and HLA in healthy donors. Whole-study findings and limits: Cytomegalovirus-associated status was assigned to about 150 TCR beta chains. Productive rates of about 90% or about 30% were seen for most TCR beta V segments in an earlier analysis.

Donors sampled were nominally healthy, though unrecorded immune exposures were likely. Input material: PBMCs. The TCR comes from a female donor in good health and CMV-seronegative. The V call is TRBV7-8, the J call TRBJ2-2, with 7 bases aligning to TRBD1. The DNA of the CDR3 is TGTGCCAGCAGCTTCAGGGGGTACACCGGGGAGCTGTTTTTT. This sequence encodes CASSFRGYTGELFF.